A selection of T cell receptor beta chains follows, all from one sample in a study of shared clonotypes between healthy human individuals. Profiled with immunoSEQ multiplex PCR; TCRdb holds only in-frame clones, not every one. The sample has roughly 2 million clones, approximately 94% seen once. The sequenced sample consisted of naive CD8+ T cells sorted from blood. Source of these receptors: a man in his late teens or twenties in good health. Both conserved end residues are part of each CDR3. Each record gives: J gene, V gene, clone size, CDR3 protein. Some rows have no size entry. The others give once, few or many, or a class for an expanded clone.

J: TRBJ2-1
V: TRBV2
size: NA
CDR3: CASRNGLAGDNEQFF

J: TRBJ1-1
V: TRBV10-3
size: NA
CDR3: CAISESEGGTTEAFF

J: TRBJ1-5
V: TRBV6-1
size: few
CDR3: CASSEAGGSNQPQHF

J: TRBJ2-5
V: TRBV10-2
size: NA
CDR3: CASSEKEEETQYF

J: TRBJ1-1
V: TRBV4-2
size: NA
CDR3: CASSHDQNTEAFF

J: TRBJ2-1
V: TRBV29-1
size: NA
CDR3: CSVEGLAGGSYNEQFF

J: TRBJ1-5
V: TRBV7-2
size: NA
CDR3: CASSRATGSNQPQHF

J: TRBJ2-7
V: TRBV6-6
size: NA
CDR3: CASSYGGSPYEQYF

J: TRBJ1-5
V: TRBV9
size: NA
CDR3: CASSGGYSNQPQHF

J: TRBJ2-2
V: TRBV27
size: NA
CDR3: CASSLFSGGADTGELFF

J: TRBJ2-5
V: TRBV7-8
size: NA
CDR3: CASSSSPVSGSKTQYF

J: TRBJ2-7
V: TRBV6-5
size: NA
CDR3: CASSYHLDRGRGEQYF

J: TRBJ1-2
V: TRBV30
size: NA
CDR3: CAWKDRGFYGYTF

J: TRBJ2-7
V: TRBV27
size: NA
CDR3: CASSPATGGYEQYF

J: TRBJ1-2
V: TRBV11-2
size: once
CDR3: CASSLDGGESSNYGYTF

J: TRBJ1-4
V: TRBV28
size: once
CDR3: CASSLARQGDEKLFF

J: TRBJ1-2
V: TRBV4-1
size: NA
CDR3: CASSPVGQGDGYTF

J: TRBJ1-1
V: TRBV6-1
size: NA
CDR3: CASSEAGESTEAFF

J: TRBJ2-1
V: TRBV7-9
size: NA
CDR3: CASSFGRNEQFF

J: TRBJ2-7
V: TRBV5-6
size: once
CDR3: CASSLGTGASEQYF

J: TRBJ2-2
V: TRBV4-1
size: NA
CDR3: CASSQESVTNTGELFF

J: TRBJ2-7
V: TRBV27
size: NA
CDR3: CASSLEGQGIGEQYF

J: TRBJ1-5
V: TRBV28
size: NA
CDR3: CASSFSGPSHGNQPQHF

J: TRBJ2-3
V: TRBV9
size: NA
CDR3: CASSTPGEFIPTDTQYF

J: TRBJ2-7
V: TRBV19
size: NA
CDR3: CASSRWLAHYEQYF

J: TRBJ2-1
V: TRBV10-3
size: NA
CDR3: CAISPRDEQFF

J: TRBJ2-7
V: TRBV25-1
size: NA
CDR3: CASRTGPEQYF

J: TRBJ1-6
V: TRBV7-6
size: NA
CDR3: CASSAGLTNSPLHF

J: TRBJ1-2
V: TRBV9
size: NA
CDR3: CASSPPEAENYGYTF

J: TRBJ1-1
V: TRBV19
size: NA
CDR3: CASRGGVEAFF

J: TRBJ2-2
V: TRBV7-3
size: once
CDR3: CASSFDRGIGELFF

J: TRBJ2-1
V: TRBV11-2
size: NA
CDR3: CASSLSLSSYNEQFF

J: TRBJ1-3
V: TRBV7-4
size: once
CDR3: CASSLQGKLSGNTIYF

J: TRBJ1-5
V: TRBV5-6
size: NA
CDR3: CASSLYRLGSNQPQHF

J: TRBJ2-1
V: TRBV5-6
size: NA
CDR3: CASSQQGSEQFF

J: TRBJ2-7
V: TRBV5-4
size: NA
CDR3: CASSLPGQTYEQYF